These T cell receptor beta chains were read from a single sample in a study of T cell responses to AZD1222 COVID-19 vaccine. Profiled with immunoSEQ multiplex PCR; TCRdb holds only in-frame clones, not every one. Of 99,000 or so clones in the sample, over 90% were seen once. Sequencing used peripheral blood, obtained on day 0 of AZD1222 vaccination. The receptor set was obtained from an adult in good health. Both conserved end residues are part of each CDR3. Each record gives: CDR3 length, V gene, J gene, D gene, clone size, CDR3 protein, CDR3 DNA. D genes are given only for firm matches. Only some rows state a clone size, as once, few, many or a class for expanded clones.

12	TRBV15	TRBJ1-4	-	-	CATSAPREKLFF	TGTGCCACCAGCGCCCCCCGGGAAAAACTGTTTTTT
14	TRBV19	TRBJ1-1	-	-	CASTSTWGNTEAFF	TGTGCCAGTACGTCGACTTGGGGAAACACTGAAGCTTTCTTT
14	TRBV18	TRBJ2-7	TRBD2	-	CASSQASGSYEQYF	TGTGCCAGCTCACAGGCTAGCGGAAGCTACGAGCAGTACTTC
14	TRBV27	TRBJ2-2	-	-	CASSLLAVTGELFF	TGTGCCAGCAGTTTGTTGGCTGTCACCGGGGAGCTGTTTTTT
14	TRBV11-2	TRBJ1-4	-	-	CASSLGATNEKLFF	TGTGCCAGCAGCTTAGGGGCAACTAATGAAAAACTGTTTTTT
13	TRBV7-6	TRBJ2-7	-	-	CASSLVGEDEQYF	TGTGCCAGCAGCTTAGTTGGAGAGGACGAGCAGTACTTC
15	TRBV5-1	TRBJ2-7	TRBD2	-	CASSFLAGGDYEQYF	TGCGCCAGCAGTTTTCTAGCGGGAGGAGACTACGAGCAGTACTTC
13	TRBV2	TRBJ1-2	-	-	CASTLLGAYGYTF	TGTGCCAGCACCCTGCTGGGGGCCTATGGCTACACCTTC
16	TRBV30	TRBJ2-2	TRBD2	-	CAWKPQLAGDTGELFF	TGTGCCTGGAAACCCCAACTAGCGGGGGACACCGGGGAGCTGTTTTTT
14	TRBV12-5	TRBJ2-5	-	-	CASGLVPREETQYF	TGTGCTAGTGGTTTGGTTCCCAGGGAAGAGACCCAGTACTTC
15	TRBV7-8	TRBJ2-2	TRBD2	-	CASSFGLAISGELFF	TGTGCCAGCAGCTTCGGACTAGCTATTTCCGGGGAGCTGTTTTTT
15	TRBV5-5	TRBJ1-2	-	-	CASSFVVVAGHGYTF	TGTGCCAGCAGCTTTGTTGTTGTTGCCGGCCATGGCTACACCTTC
16	TRBV24-1	TRBJ2-2	TRBD1	once	CATSPAGTANTGELFF	TGTGCCACCAGTCCCGCAGGGACAGCGAACACCGGGGAGCTGTTTTTT
14	TRBV6-1	TRBJ2-7	-	-	CASSEQGSSYEQYF	TGTGCCAGCAGTGAACAGGGCAGCTCCTACGAGCAGTACTTC
14	TRBV2	TRBJ1-1	-	-	CASSGQGLDTEAFF	TGTGCCAGCAGCGGTCAGGGGCTTGACACTGAAGCTTTCTTT
16	TRBV11-2	TRBJ2-3	TRBD2	-	CASSLKLATSTDTQYF	TGTGCCAGCAGCTTAAAACTAGCGACTAGCACAGATACGCAGTATTTT
14	TRBV5-1	TRBJ1-6	-	-	CASSLGGQDSPLHF	TGCGCCAGCAGCTTGGGGGGGCAGGATTCACCCCTCCACTTT
14	TRBV3-1/TRBV3-2	TRBJ2-7	TRBD1	-	CASRSTGGSYEQYF	TGTGCCAGCAGATCGACAGGGGGCTCCTACGAGCAGTACTTC
13	TRBV18	TRBJ1-6	TRBD1	-	CASSPDRGSPLHF	TGTGCCAGCTCACCGGACAGGGGATCACCCCTCCACTTT
16	TRBV7-9	TRBJ2-7	TRBD1	-	CASSRTGAQDSYEQYF	TGTGCCAGCAGCCGAACAGGGGCCCAGGATTCCTACGAGCAGTACTTC
16	TRBV4-2	TRBJ2-5	TRBD2	-	CASSLTLAGVQETQYF	TGTGCCAGCAGCCTCACGCTAGCGGGAGTTCAGGAGACCCAGTACTTC
14	TRBV7-9	TRBJ1-4	-	-	CASSFHSNNEKLFF	TGTGCCAGCAGCTTCCACAGCAATAATGAAAAACTGTTTTTT
13	TRBV19	TRBJ1-2	-	-	CASSMAGRDGYTF	TGTGCCAGTAGTATGGCAGGGCGGGATGGCTACACCTTC
15	TRBV2	TRBJ1-6	-	-	CASSFSTGYNSPLHF	TGTGCCAGCAGCTTCTCCACGGGCTATAATTCACCCCTCCACTTT
12	TRBV5-4	TRBJ1-2	-	-	CASSFIGYGYTF	TGTGCCAGCAGCTTTATAGGGTATGGCTACACCTTC
15	TRBV5-1	TRBJ1-5	-	-	CASSLGGASNQPQHF	TGCGCCAGCAGCTTGGGAGGGGCTAGCAATCAGCCCCAGCATTTT
16	TRBV11-2	TRBJ2-1	TRBD2	-	CASSLVLAGDYNEQFF	TGTGCCAGCAGCTTAGTCCTTGCGGGAGACTACAATGAGCAGTTCTTC
16	TRBV2	TRBJ1-5	-	-	CASSELRAAGDQPQHF	TGTGCCAGCAGTGAATTAAGGGCCGCCGGGGATCAGCCCCAGCATTTT
16	TRBV19	TRBJ2-2	-	-	CASSIASASNTGELFF	TGTGCCAGTAGTATCGCCAGCGCGTCGAACACCGGGGAGCTGTTTTTT
14	TRBV7-3	TRBJ1-6	TRBD1	-	CASSLSGGLSPLHF	TGTGCCAGCAGTCTATCAGGGGGCCTTTCACCCCTCCACTTT
12	TRBV5-8	TRBJ2-7	-	-	CASSRGRGEQYF	TGTGCCAGCAGCCGAGGTCGGGGCGAGCAGTACTTC
15	TRBV9	TRBJ2-3	-	-	CASSVVGSFTDTQYF	TGTGCCAGCAGCGTAGTCGGGAGTTTCACCGATACGCAGTATTTT
15	TRBV9	TRBJ2-1	TRBD2	-	CASSVGGRGFNEQFF	TGTGCCAGCAGCGTAGGCGGGAGGGGGTTTAATGAGCAGTTCTTC
14	TRBV6-2/TRBV6-3	TRBJ2-7	TRBD2	-	CASSSLAGSYEQYF	TGTGCCAGCAGTTCCTTAGCGGGGTCCTACGAGCAGTACTTC
15	TRBV9	TRBJ1-3	-	-	CASSVNGNSGNTIYF	TGTGCCAGCAGCGTAAATGGGAACTCTGGAAACACCATATATTTT
15	TRBV11-3	TRBJ2-3	-	-	CASSLSAPRTDTQYF	TGTGCCAGCAGCTTATCGGCTCCCCGCACAGATACGCAGTATTTT
11	TRBV12-5	TRBJ1-2	-	-	CASGLNYGYTF	TGTGCTAGTGGCCTAAATTATGGCTACACCTTC
14	TRBV11-3	TRBJ2-1	-	-	CASSFLVPYNEQFF	TGTGCCAGCAGCTTTCTGGTACCCTACAATGAGCAGTTCTTC
16	TRBV11-3	TRBJ2-7	TRBD2	-	CASSPSPGTSSYEQYF	TGTGCCAGCAGCCCGAGCCCCGGGACTAGTTCCTACGAGCAGTACTTC
15	TRBV27	TRBJ2-1	TRBD2	once	CASRPGLAGSNEQFF	TGTGCCAGCAGACCTGGACTAGCGGGTTCCAATGAGCAGTTCTTC
10	TRBV28	TRBJ1-1	-	-	CASSSNRAFF	TGTGCCAGCAGCTCAAATAGGGCTTTCTTT
14	TRBV7-8	TRBJ2-1	-	-	CASSFGPVLGEQFF	TGTGCCAGCAGCTTCGGACCGGTTTTAGGTGAGCAGTTCTTC
14	TRBV11-2	TRBJ1-1	-	-	CASSLFAAGWGAFF	TGTGCCAGCAGCTTATTTGCCGCCGGATGGGGCGCTTTCTTT
14	TRBV6-5	TRBJ1-2	TRBD1	-	CASSRTGSNYGYTF	TGTGCCAGCAGTCGGACAGGATCTAACTATGGCTACACCTTC